The 30 T cell receptor beta chains below come from one sample, sequenced in a study of T cell repertoires in cytomegalovirus infection (dated by TCRdb to 2018 to 2020). The sample was run on an Illumina HiSeq 1500. Through fastp at Q25 and MiXCR, TCRdb rebuilt clones from the public reads, retaining in-frame beta chains. All rows with the same CDR3 protein become a single entry with the most common DNA and genes. The sample table contains roughly 200,000 distinct CDR3 sequences; only one count was recorded for about 18% of them. Approximately 25% of the sample rests with the top ten. Sample: CD8+ T cells from PBMCs. These receptors were taken from a human donor in good health (CMV status not recorded). Some clones in this sample may be carry-over from other donors' samples.

In its sample, this clonotype was seen a few times. The V call is TRBV28, the J call TRBJ2-5; D is undetermined. Trimming removed 2 bases from V and 7 bases from J, with 2 bases in between. CDR3 length: 10 amino acids. CDR1 is MDHEN, CDR2 SYDVKM, per germline. CDR3 sequence (DNA): TGTGCCAGCAGTTTAGGGACCCAGTACTTC. Amino acids: CASSLGTQYF.

In its sample, this clonotype was seen a few times. The chain joins TRBV28 to TRBJ1-1; D remains ambiguous. This CDR3 comprises 13 residues. Germline V lookup: CDR1 MDHEN, CDR2 SYDVKM. With 7 bases removed from V and 2 bases from J, the gap between germline ends came to 11 bases. The CDR3 region is CASTPVFNTEAFF. The CDR3 region has the DNA TGTGCCAGCACCCCCGTTTTTAACACTGAAGCTTTCTTT.

This clonotype was seen ten or more times. The CDR3 reads CASSRGRLGSNEKLFF. The CDR3 DNA sequence: TGTGCCAGCAGCCGAGGGCGATTGGGATCCAATGAAAAACTGTTTTTT. The chain is built from TRBV7-2 and TRBJ1-4, with D uncertain. Germline CDR1 is SGHTA and CDR2 is FQGNSA. V was shortened by 5 bases and J by 5 bases, with 18 bases between the two germline ends. The CDR3 loop spans 16 amino acids.

The V call is TRBV7-9, the J call TRBJ1-1; D is undetermined. Trimming took 1 base from V and 6 from J, leaving 3 bases between them. The CDR3 sequence is 11 residues long. CDR1 SEHNR and CDR2 FQNEAQ come from the germline V gene (reference sequence). Here the CDR3 DNA reads TGTGCCAGCAGCTTAGAATCTGAAGCTTTCTTT. Protein product: CASSLESEAFF.

V gene TRBV12-3 or TRBV12-4 combines with J gene TRBJ2-3; D gene ambiguous. The CDR3 is made up of 14 amino acids. Trimming shortened V by 3 bases and J by 7 bases, and 14 bases separated the two germline ends. This CDR3 reads CASSFGSVLHTQYF. The DNA for the CDR3 is TGTGCCAGCAGTTTTGGGTCAGTACTACATACGCAGTATTTT.

In this sample, this clonotype turned up a few times. V usage is TRBV15 and J usage is TRBJ2-7, with D perhaps being TRBD1 or TRBD2 (5 bases each). The CDR3 has 15 amino acids. CDR1 and CDR2 (germline): LNHNV, YYDKDF (reference sequence). V was clipped by 2 bases and J by 3 bases, with 14 bases between them. The CDR3, as DNA: TGTGCCACCAGCAGATCCAAACGGGGCCTCTACGAGCAGTACTTC. This encodes CATSRSKRGLYEQYF.

This chain uses TRBV7-9 with TRBJ2-1, with 8 bases that match TRBD1. Germline CDR1 reads SEHNR; CDR2 reads FQNEAQ (reference sequence). There are 16 residues in the CDR3. J was trimmed by 9 bases and V by 4 bases; bases with no gene match: 14. CDR3 DNA: TGTGCCAGCAGCTCTCGAGCACAGGGGGGAATTACTGAGCAGTTCTTC. This sequence encodes CASSSRAQGGITEQFF.

This clonotype qualifies as medium-sized. The chain is built from TRBV10-3 and TRBJ2-7, with 10 bases aligning to TRBD1. Germline values: CDR1 ENHRY, CDR2 SYGVKD. The CDR3 is 16 residues long. After removal of 8 bases from V and 3 bases from J, the junction contained 13 bases not matched to a gene. The CDR3 loop reads CAIQPGQGDLIYEQYF. CDR3 DNA sequence: TGTGCCATCCAACCCGGACAGGGGGACCTTATCTACGAGCAGTACTTC.

The rearrangement uses TRBV27 and TRBJ2-7; D may be TRBD1 (6 bases). Trimming removed 5 bases from V and 2 bases from J, with 16 bases in between. CDR3 length: 15 residues. Looked up from germline, CDR1 is MNHEY and CDR2 is SMNVEV (reference sequence). The CDR3 reads CASSKGHYPPYEQYF. The CDR3 DNA reads TGTGCCAGCAGTAAGGGACACTACCCTCCCTACGAGCAGTACTTC.

This chain joins TRBV29-1 and TRBJ2-1; 10 nucleotides match TRBD1. This CDR3 has 13 amino acids. V was clipped by 5 bases and J by 8 bases; unmatched bases: 6. Germline assignment: CDR1 SQVTM and CDR2 ANQGSEA. The CDR3 region has the DNA TGCAGCGTTCCGGGACAGGGGATAGATGAGCAGTTCTTC. Encoded protein: CSVPGQGIDEQFF.

This clonotype was seen many times. The chain employs TRBV28 and TRBJ1-1; D ambiguous. Germline CDR1 is MDHEN and CDR2 is SYDVKM. The CDR3 is made up of 14 amino acids. V was shortened by 2 bases and J by 2 bases, with 9 bases between the two germline ends. This CDR3 is CASSLEGFNTEAFF. The CDR3 coding sequence is TGTGCCAGCAGTTTAGAAGGCTTCAACACTGAAGCTTTCTTT.

The J gene is TRBJ1-2, the V gene TRBV28; D remains unclear. The V and J ends lost 3 bases and 5 bases respectively, with 10 bases between them. Germline lookup yields CDR1 MDHEN and CDR2 SYDVKM. The CDR3 spans 13 residues. CDR3 in DNA: TGTGCCAGCAGTTTCTCACAGTTTTATGGCTACACCTTC. This translates into CASSFSQFYGYTF.

The V call is TRBV7-9, the J call TRBJ2-5; unclear D gene. Germline V gene sequence: CDR1 SEHNR, CDR2 FQNEAQ (reference sequence). This CDR3 comprises 15 residues. V was clipped by 5 bases and J by 1 base, with 14 bases between them. CDR3 DNA sequence: TGTGCCAGCAGCCACTCATTGCGGCTCCAAGAGACCCAGTACTTC. Translation: CASSHSLRLQETQYF.

This clonotype was counted only a few times. This chain links TRBV5-6 with TRBJ2-4; D is perhaps TRBD1 or TRBD2 (5 bases each). V was clipped by 3 bases and J by 0 bases, with 13 bases between them. This CDR3 contains 16 residues. CDR1 SGHDT and CDR2 YYEEEE come from the germline V gene. CDR3 region: CASSSGTWIAKNIQYF. CDR3 coding DNA: TGTGCCAGCAGCTCGGGGACGTGGATAGCCAAAAACATTCAGTACTTC.

This clonotype has more than one count but fewer than ten. The chain recombines TRBV7-2 with TRBJ1-5; 8 bases agree with TRBD1. Germline assignment: CDR1 SGHTA and CDR2 FQGNSA. CDR3 length: 15 residues. V lost 4 bases to trimming and J lost 3 bases; unmatched junction nucleotides: 5. This CDR3 is CASSSGQGINQPQHF. The CDR3 nucleotides read TGTGCCAGCAGCTCCGGACAGGGCATCAATCAGCCCCAGCATTTT.

Concerning this clonotype: A junction boundary mismatches the germline segment, possibly from a read error. The chain recombines TRBV6-2 or TRBV6-3 with TRBJ2-6; D could derive from TRBD1 or TRBD2 (5 bases each). CDR3 length: 18 residues. Germline loops: CDR1 MNHEY, CDR2 SVGEGT. The CDR3 DNA sequence: TGTGCCAGCAGCTACTCTGGGGACGGCCTCTCTGGGGCCAACGTCCTGACTTTC. It translates to CASSYSGDGLSGANVLTF.

CDR3 in DNA: TGTGCCAGCAGCTTATCACAGGGGGACGAAAACATTCAGTACTTC. Its translation: CASSLSQGDENIQYF. V and J are TRBV7-2 and TRBJ2-4; 8 bases are shared with TRBD1. J was trimmed by 5 bases and V by 2 bases; bases with no gene match: 5. The CDR3 is 15 residues long. Germline V CDR1 and CDR2: SGHTA, FQGNSA.

This clonotype was seen a few times. This rearrangement joins TRBV15 to TRBJ1-6; weak D call: TRBD1 (6 bases). Germline V gene lookup returns CDR1 LNHNV and CDR2 YYDKDF (reference sequence). V gave up 2 bases and J gave up 7 bases, with 12 bases separating them. This CDR3 has 15 amino acids. The CDR3 loop reads CATSRNTGFNSPLHF. The CDR3 DNA follows: TGTGCCACCAGCAGAAATACAGGGTTCAATTCACCCCTCCACTTT.

This chain connects TRBV6-1 to TRBJ2-7; no clear D gene. Per germline, CDR1 MNHNS and CDR2 SASEGT. This CDR3 contains 14 residues. V lost 5 bases and J 4 bases, leaving 15 bases between the germline ends. CDR3 sequence: CASSPQPVKYEQYF. CDR3 in DNA: TGTGCCAGCAGTCCCCAGCCAGTAAAGTACGAGCAGTACTTC.

The chain links TRBV11-2 to TRBJ1-1; TRBD1 is a possible D gene (6 bases). V lost 5 bases and J lost 11, with 15 bases in between. The CDR3 consists of 12 residues. The V gene's germline CDR1 is SGHAT and CDR2 FQNNGV. CDR3 nucleotide sequence: TGTGCCAGCAGCCCCGGGGGCACCGACGCTTTCTTT. This gives the protein CASSPGGTDAFF.

The V call is TRBV7-8, the J call TRBJ2-7; 7 bases line up with TRBD2. J lost 0 bases, V lost 7 bases, and 6 bases had no gene match. The V gene's germline CDR1 is SGHVS and CDR2 FQNEAQ. The CDR3 covers 14 residues. CDR3 amino acids: CASKYGGGSYEQYF. The CDR3 region has the DNA TGTGCCAGCAAGTACGGCGGGGGCTCCTACGAGCAGTACTTC. The variable domain in full, with the rest retrieved from reference TRBV7-8 and TRBJ2-7, is GAGVSQSPRYKVAKRGQDVALRCDPISGHVSLFWYQQALGQGPEFLTYFQNEAQLDKSGLPSDRFFAERPEGSVSTLKIQRTQQEDSAVYLCASKYGGGSYEQYFGPGTRLTVT.

The CDR3 here is CSASAGRGTGELFF. CDR3 in DNA: TGCAGTGCTAGCGCAGGGAGGGGAACCGGGGAGCTGTTTTTT. The gene calls are TRBV20-1 and TRBJ2-2, with 7 bases matching TRBD2. V trimming: 3 bases; J trimming: 5 bases; junction bases outside the gene matches: 6. The germline V gene encodes CDR1 DFQATT and CDR2 SNEGSKA (reference sequence). The CDR3 extends over 14 amino acids.

The chain recombines TRBV6-6 with TRBJ2-7; D may correspond to TRBD1 or TRBD2 (5 bases each). The CDR3 loop spans 13 amino acids. The V end was cut by 0 bases, the J end by 12 bases, with 15 bases between. CDR1 is MNHNY, CDR2 SVGAGI, per germline (reference sequence). CDR3 loop: CASSYSGTALTYF. The CDR3 nucleotides read TGTGCCAGCAGTTACTCCGGGACCGCCTTGACGTACTTC.

This clonotype has just a few counts. The chain joins TRBV7-9 to TRBJ2-7; D not certain. Trimming left V 1 base short and J 2 bases short, with 9 bases between. The CDR3 consists of 14 residues. Germline CDR1 and CDR2: SEHNR and FQNEAQ (reference sequence). CDR3 bases: TGTGCCAGCAGCTTAGTAGACGGCACCTACGAGCAGTACTTC. This sequence encodes CASSLVDGTYEQYF.

The gene calls are TRBV12-3 or TRBV12-4 and TRBJ2-1; the match to TRBD2 covers 10 bases. V shed 7 bases, J shed 4 bases, and the junction held 7 bases outside the gene matches. The CDR3 totals 15 residues. In DNA, the CDR3 is TGTGCCAGCACCGAAAGCGGGGGGGCATACAATGAGCAGTTCTTC. Protein: CASTESGGAYNEQFF.

The rearrangement links TRBV7-2 to TRBJ1-3; TRBD1 might be the D (5 bases). CDR3 length equals 15 residues. Trimming took off 5 bases at V and 0 bases at J, with 11 bases between the two ends. Looked up from germline, CDR1 is SGHTA and CDR2 is FQGNSA. CDR3 nucleotides: TGTGCCAGCAGCCTCAGGGACCTCTCTGGAAACACCATATATTTT. Its protein is CASSLRDLSGNTIYF.

This clonotype was recorded a few times. The chain employs TRBV15 and TRBJ1-5, with no clear D. The germline V and J ends were trimmed by 0 bases and 1 base, with 7 bases remaining between them. The CDR3 is 15 amino acids. The germline V gene encodes CDR1 LNHNV and CDR2 YYDKDF (reference sequence). The CDR3 coding sequence is TGTGCCACCAGCAGAGATTTAGGGAGCAATCAGCCCCAGCATTTT. Amino acids: CATSRDLGSNQPQHF.

The V call is TRBV28, the J call TRBJ1-2; TRBD1 matches 10 bases. The germline V gene has CDR1 MDHEN and CDR2 SYDVKM. With V trimmed by 5 bases and J by 4 bases, 7 bases remained unmatched. This CDR3 has 15 residues. The CDR3 nucleotides are TGTGCCAGCAGTCCTGGGACAGGGGAGTTCTATGGCTACACCTTC. This translates into CASSPGTGEFYGYTF.

This clonotype was seen a handful of times. This chain joins TRBV7-2 and TRBJ2-4; 10 bases are a match to TRBD1. This CDR3 region has 17 residues. The germline CDR1 and CDR2 sequences are SGHTA and FQGNSA. V shed 4 bases, J shed 4 bases, and the junction held 10 bases outside the gene matches. This CDR3 reads CASSSRGGQGLKNIQYF. Here the CDR3 DNA reads TGTGCCAGCAGCTCCCGCGGGGGACAGGGGCTAAAAAACATTCAGTACTTC.

Only one count was recorded for this clonotype. V is TRBV9 and J is TRBJ2-3; tentative D call: TRBD2 (5 bases). CDR3 size: 15 residues. The germline V and J ends were trimmed by 4 bases and 6 bases, with 18 bases remaining between them. Germline assignment: CDR1 SGDLS and CDR2 YYNGEE. CDR3 in amino acids: CASSSPSSSADTQYF. CDR3 DNA sequence: TGTGCCAGCAGCTCCCCAAGTAGTAGCGCGGATACGCAGTATTTT.